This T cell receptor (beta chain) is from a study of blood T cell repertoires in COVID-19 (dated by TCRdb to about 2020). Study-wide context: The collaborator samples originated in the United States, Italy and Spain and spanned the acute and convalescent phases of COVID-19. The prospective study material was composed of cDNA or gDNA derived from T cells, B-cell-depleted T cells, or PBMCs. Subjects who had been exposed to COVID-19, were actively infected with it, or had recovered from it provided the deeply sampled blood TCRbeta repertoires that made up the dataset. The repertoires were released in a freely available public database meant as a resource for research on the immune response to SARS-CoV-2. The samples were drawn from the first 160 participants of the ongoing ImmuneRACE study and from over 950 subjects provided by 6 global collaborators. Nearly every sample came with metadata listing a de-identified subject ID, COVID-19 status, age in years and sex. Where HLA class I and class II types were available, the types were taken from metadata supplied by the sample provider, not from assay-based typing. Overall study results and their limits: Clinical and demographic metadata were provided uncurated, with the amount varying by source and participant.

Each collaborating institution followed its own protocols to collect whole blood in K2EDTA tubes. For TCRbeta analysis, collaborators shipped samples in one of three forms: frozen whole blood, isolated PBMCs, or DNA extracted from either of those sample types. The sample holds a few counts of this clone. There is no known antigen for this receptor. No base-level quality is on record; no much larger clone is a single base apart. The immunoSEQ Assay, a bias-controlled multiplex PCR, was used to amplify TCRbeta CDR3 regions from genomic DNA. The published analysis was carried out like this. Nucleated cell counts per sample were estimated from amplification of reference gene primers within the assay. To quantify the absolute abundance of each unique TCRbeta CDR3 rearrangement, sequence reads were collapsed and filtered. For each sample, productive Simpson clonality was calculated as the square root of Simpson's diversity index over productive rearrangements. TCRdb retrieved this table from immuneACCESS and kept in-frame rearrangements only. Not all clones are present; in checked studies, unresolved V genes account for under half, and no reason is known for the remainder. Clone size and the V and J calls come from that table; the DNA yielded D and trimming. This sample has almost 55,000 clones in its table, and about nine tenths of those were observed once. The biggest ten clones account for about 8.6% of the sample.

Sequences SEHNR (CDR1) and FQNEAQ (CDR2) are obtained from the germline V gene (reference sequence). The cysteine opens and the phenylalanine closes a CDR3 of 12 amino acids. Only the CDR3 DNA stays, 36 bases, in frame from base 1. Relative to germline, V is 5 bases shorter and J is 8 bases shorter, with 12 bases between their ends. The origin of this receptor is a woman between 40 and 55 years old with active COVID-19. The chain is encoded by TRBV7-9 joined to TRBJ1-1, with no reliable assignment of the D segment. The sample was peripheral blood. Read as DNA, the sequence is TGTGCCAGCAGCCTTCGAAGTAGCGAAGCTTTCTTT. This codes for CASSLRSSEAFF.